Each of the 2 T cell receptor beta chains below was sequenced from the same sample in a study of regulatory T cells in long-lasting Graves disease (dated by TCRdb to about 2021). The library was made by multiplex PCR. This sample was sequenced with an Illumina HiSeq 4000. TCR beta libraries were built with iRepertoire HTBI primers and Arm-PCR amplification of CDR3 regions. TCRdb reran the public reads through fastp at Q25 and MiXCR, keeping productive beta chains. Rows with one shared CDR3 protein collapse into an entry with the most common genes and DNA. This sample holds nearly 350,000 distinct CDR3 sequences; around a fifth were observed only once. Clones ranked in the top ten supply roughly 27% of the sample. According to the study, the label for this sample's time point signals: persistent/refractory GD, antithyroid drugs over 5 years with positive TRAb. For both TCR sequencing and RNA sequencing, RNA was extracted from PBMCs in TRIzol.

Sequenced here: peripheral blood mononuclear cells (PBMCs), sampled when the disease was refractory, from a patient treated with antithyroid drugs. The receptors shown here come from a female donor with Graves disease.

The table lists this clonotype with many counts. The chain's CDR3 is CAWRGKLSKNIQYF. In DNA, the CDR3 is TGTGCCTGGAGAGGGAAACTATCCAAAAACATTCAGTACTTC. V is TRBV30 and J is TRBJ2-4; D not resolved. CDR3 size: 14 residues. Germline CDR1 reads GTSNPN; CDR2 reads SVGIG (reference sequence). The V end was cut by 3 bases, the J end by 2 bases, with 11 bases between. Full variable domain (rest looked up from reference TRBV30 and TRBJ2-4): SQTIHQWPATLVQPVGSPLSLECTVEGTSNPNLYWYRQAAGRGLQLLFYSVGIGQISSEVPQNLSASRPQDRQFILSSKKLLLSDSGFYLCAWRGKLSKNIQYFGAGTRLSVL.

This clonotype was counted between two and nine times. A much more abundant neighbour one base away suggests this may be a read error. V usage is TRBV10-3 and J usage is TRBJ1-1; D not resolved. CDR3 length: 11 amino acids. Germline CDR1 ENHRY, CDR2 SYGVKD. V was pared by 11 bases and J by 0 bases, with 7 bases between. The CDR3 bases are TGTGCCGCCCGAATGAACACTGAAGCTTTCTTT. This gives the protein CAARMNTEAFF.